This entry concerns a single TCR beta chain. Its antigen is unknown. The record originates from a study of T-cell memory formation after mild COVID-19. Notes on the study in general: Among CD4+ contracting clones, most were CM and EM, and CD8+ ones EMRA. Pre-infection memory harbored some responding clones, suggesting cross-reactive memory joined. A balance of CD4 and CD8 characterized clones contracting day 15 to 85, whereas later expanders leaned CD4+.

The CDR3 contains 14 residues. The V and J ends lost 1 base and 5 bases respectively, with 9 bases between them. From germline, CDR1 is MNHEY and CDR2 SVGAGI. Constant-segment primers served in 5'RACE that generated TCR alpha and TCR beta cDNA libraries bearing sample barcodes and UMIs. Via MiXCR, TCRdb re-called the 5' RACE reads, giving one row per CDR3 protein. The sample has about 350,000 distinct CDR3 sequences, roughly 13% seen once; the top ten hold about a fifth. This sequence was found in a man aged 18 to 29 who had mild COVID-19 (a few samples of this study predate the infection). Cell type and time point are not known. The chain recombines TRBV6-5 with TRBJ1-5, with D tentatively TRBD1 (5 bases). Sequencing was carried out using PBMCs or a T cell subset sorted from them (not recorded which). DNA of the CDR3: TGTGCCAGCAGTTACTTCGGGGCTGATCAGCCCCAGCATTTT. Amino acid sequence: CASSYFGADQPQHF.